This TCR beta chain comes out of a study of shared clonotypes between healthy human individuals. Study results and caveats: Depth of sequencing was expected to influence donor clonotype sharing. Four donors had about 5% of their naive CD4 clonotypes in common.

Germline assignment: CDR1 MDHEN and CDR2 SYDVKM. J was trimmed by 4 bases and V by 8 bases; bases with no gene match: 10. The CDR3 runs 15 residues. CD8 cells regarded as naive lacked CD45RO, were positively chosen for CCR7, and omitted terminally differentiated effector memory CD45RA+ cells. Donors were healthy HIV-negative adults without recent acute infections or vaccinations. Assay: immunoSEQ multiplex PCR; the TCRdb copy retains only in-frame clones and omits some. The table lists about 2.2 million clones, roughly 91% of them singletons. As to this clone: The antigen remains unidentified.

This sequence joins TRBV28 and TRBJ1-1; TRBD1 aligns across 10 bases. Specimen: naive CD8+ T cells from PBMCs. This receptor was taken from a man between 18 and 29 years old in good health. Some clones in this sample may be carry-over from other donors' samples. In nucleotides, the CDR3 is TGTGCCAGCCAAGTGGGGACAGGGGTGTCCACTGAAGCTTTCTTT. Translating gives CASQVGTGVSTEAFF.